This T cell receptor (beta chain) was identified during a study of post-analysis software for immune sequencing data. Study-level background: The study covered relapsing-remitting, secondary progressive and progressive-relapsing courses of multiple sclerosis.

This CDR3 is built from 13 residues. J was trimmed by 6 bases and V by 6 bases; bases with no gene match: 7. Germline CDR1 and CDR2: DFQATT and SNEGSKA (reference sequence). Comments on this clonotype: Its antigen is undetermined.

cDNA libraries of TCR beta carried unique molecular identifiers. Input amounts of 1 to 10 million T cells were used. These gave 500,000 or so cDNA molecules, so each molecule approximated one T cell. TCRdb reanalysed the PCR reads using MiXCR and keeps one entry per CDR3 protein. Among approximately 730,000 distinct CDR3 sequences listed, about 45% were seen once. General study points: Relative to controls, patients with multiple sclerosis showed significantly lower normalized Chao1 diversity. There were a few TRBV segments more frequent in patients than controls, and TRBV5-6, TRBV5-1 and TRBV20-1 were among them. Samples from one preparation batch, clustered by F measure, grouped strongly together.

Sequencing was done on a sample of blood. This rearrangement joins TRBV20-1 to TRBJ2-7; 11 bases are a match to TRBD2. The receptor was isolated from a girl aged 5-17 years with multiple sclerosis. The CDR3 spells CSAAPGLAAEQYF. The CDR3 DNA reads TGCAGTGCGGCACCGGGACTAGCGGCCGAGCAGTACTTC.